The next 3 T cell receptor beta chains were all read from a single sample in a study of regulatory T cells in long-lasting Graves disease. The time point here: newly diagnosed GD, antithyroid drugs for less than 3 months. Generation of the TCR library employed RNA extracted from PBMCs. Library construction for TCR beta used iRepertoire HTBI primers and Arm-PCR of CDR3 regions. TCRdb re-called the multiplex PCR reads with MiXCR, one entry per CDR3 protein. The top ten hold 16% of the sample, which has about 470,000 distinct CDR3 sequences, about 15% seen once. Another study also made use of these data, one on T cells in Graves' hyperthyroidism and ophthalmopathy.

This specimen was peripheral blood mononuclear cells (PBMCs), taken at new diagnosis, from a patient treated with antithyroid drugs. The source of these receptors is a woman in her 30s with Graves disease.

At least ten counts were recorded for this clonotype. The chain employs TRBV30 and TRBJ2-7; 9 bases align to TRBD1. After removal of 5 bases from V and 0 bases from J, the junction contained 2 bases not matched to a gene. Germline V gene data show CDR1 as GTSNPN and CDR2 as SVGIG (reference sequence). This CDR3 region has 13 residues. CDR3 protein: CAWGTGTSYEQYF. The CDR3 DNA sequence: TGTGCCTGGGGGACAGGGACCTCCTACGAGCAGTACTTC. Based on the CDR3 plus reference TRBV30 and TRBJ2-7, the full variable domain is SQTIHQWPATLVQPVGSPLSLECTVEGTSNPNLYWYRQAAGRGLQLLFYSVGIGQISSEVPQNLSASRPQDRQFILSSKKLLLSDSGFYLCAWGTGTSYEQYFGPGTRLTVT.

This clonotype showed up just a few times. The gene calls are TRBV20-1 and TRBJ2-6, with TRBD1 matching over 7 bases. The V gene end was trimmed by 6 bases and the J gene end by 2 bases; junction bases not matched to a gene: 7. This CDR3 comprises 15 residues. The V gene's germline CDR1 is DFQATT and CDR2 SNEGSKA (reference sequence). This CDR3 reads CSAKTGRAGANVLTF. The CDR3 coding sequence is TGCAGTGCAAAGACAGGGAGAGCTGGGGCCAACGTCCTGACTTTC.

The sample holds many counts of this clonotype. The chain couples TRBV13 to TRBJ1-4; a possible D gene is TRBD1 (6 bases). CDR3 length equals 15 residues. The V end was cut by 1 base, the J end by 3 bases, with 9 bases between. Germline loops: CDR1 PRHDT, CDR2 FYEKMQ (reference sequence). The CDR3 is CASSLADSSNEKLFF. The CDR3 DNA sequence: TGTGCCAGCAGCTTAGCGGACAGTTCTAATGAAAAACTGTTTTTT.